This T cell receptor beta chain came from a study of metastatic and nonmetastatic thyroid tumors. In the study overall: Repertoires from blood and tumor or nodule tissue of malignant and benign thyroid patients were compared.

This clone has just a few counts. The antigen is unknown. At one of its ends the junction is not consistent with the germline gene, which may arise from a read error. Under the authors' procedure: For papillary thyroid cancer, a distant-metastasis classifier was constructed from CDR3 differences observed across clinicopathological groups. Through MiXCR, TCRdb re-clonotyped the PCR reads. These V and J calls rely on TCRdb rather than the paper's analysis. The sample records roughly 40,000 clones, about 12% being singletons. The CDR3 has 16 amino acids. CDR1 MNHNS and CDR2 SASEGT come from the germline V gene. No treatment had been given to any patient before thyroid surgery. Study outcomes and limitations: The study reportedly found significantly higher TCR beta diversity in malignant thyroid tumors than benign nodules, in blood and tumor.

The sample taken for sequencing was blood. The sequence came from a male donor with papillary thyroid cancer or a benign thyroid nodule (not recorded which). Some clones in this sample may be carry-over from other donors' samples. This sequence joins TRBV6-1 and TRBJ1-2; D possibly corresponds to TRBD1 (6 bases). In DNA, the CDR3 is TGTGCCAGCATTGAATCTTCGGGGGCGATAACAGGGTGCTACACCTTC. Residues: CASIESSGAITGCYTF.